The clone carrying this TCR beta chain is categorized as medium-sized (0.01 to 0.1%). This entry comes from a study of low-dose radiotherapy and immunotherapy resistance in tumors. Study-level information: The study administered intravenous cyclophosphamide at 200 mg/m2 every two weeks, one day ahead of radiation and immunotherapy.

Documented time point: before trial treatment. The CDR3 runs 13 residues. Germline V lookup: CDR1 MNHGY, CDR2 SAAAGT. V trimming: 4 bases; J trimming: 4 bases; junction bases outside the gene matches: 4. The PCR that amplified TCRs ran for around 20 cycles, relying on a constant-region primer and a V-primer adapter. TCRdb reprocessed the reads with MiXCR, giving one entry per CDR3 protein. This table has roughly 46,000 distinct CDR3 sequences, 12% appearing once. This sequence joins TRBV6-8 and TRBJ2-7, with TRBD1 matching over 7 bases. Sequenced here: PBMCs, sampled before treatment. This sequence originates from a female donor with ovarian cancer. The CDR3 loop is CASSWDSGYEQYF. For the CDR3, the DNA is TGTGCCAGCAGTTGGGACAGTGGGTACGAGCAGTACTTC.